The sequence of this TCR beta chain was determined in a study of CD8 T cells in Susac syndrome. There are 14 residues in the CDR3. The V gene's germline CDR1 is LNHDA and CDR2 SQIVND (reference sequence). Between the trimmed V and J ends, which lost 7 bases and 3 bases, there was a span of 15 bases. TCR beta sequences were obtained from blood CD8+ and CD4+ T cells. Through negative isolation, CD4+ and CD8+ T cells were obtained, while TEMRA cells were enriched using FACS. Random hexamers were used to reverse transcribe the RNA input (roughly 0.5 to 1 ug). TCR beta CDR3 was amplified by immunoSEQ multiplex PCR. This amplification extended across 54 Vbeta and 13 Jbeta segments. MiXCR, applied by TCRdb to the immunoSEQ multiplex PCR reads, yields one record per CDR3 protein. There are about 280,000 distinct CDR3 sequences in the sample; more than 75% occur only once, and over 0.09% lies in the top ten.

Sequencing was done on a sample of CD8+ T cells from PBMCs. V and J are TRBV19 and TRBJ1-1; no firm D call. The TCR sequence derives from a human donor with multiple sclerosis. The CDR3 protein is CASTERRPDTEAFF. CDR3 sequence (DNA): TGTGCCAGTACCGAGAGACGCCCGGACACTGAAGCTTTCTTT.